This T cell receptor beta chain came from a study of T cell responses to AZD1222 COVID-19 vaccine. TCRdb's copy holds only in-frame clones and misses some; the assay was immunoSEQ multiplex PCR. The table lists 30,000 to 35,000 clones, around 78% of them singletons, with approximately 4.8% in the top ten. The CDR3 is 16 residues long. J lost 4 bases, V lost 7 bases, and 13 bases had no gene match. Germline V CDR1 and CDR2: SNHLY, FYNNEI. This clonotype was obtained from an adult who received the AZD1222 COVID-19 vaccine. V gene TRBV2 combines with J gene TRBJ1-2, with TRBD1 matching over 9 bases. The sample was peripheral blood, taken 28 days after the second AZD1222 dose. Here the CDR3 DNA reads TGTGCCAGCAACCCCGCCGGGGACAGGGTAGTCTATGGCTACACCTTC. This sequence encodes CASNPAGDRVVYGYTF.